What follows are 16 T cell receptor beta chains derived from one specimen sequenced in a study of T cells expressing NK-cell markers. For each CDR3 protein, TCRdb gives one entry from its re-call of the 5' RACE reads, without DNA. The sample has 450,000 to 600,000 distinct CDR3 sequences. The sample consisted of blood T cells: a sorted CD56 or NKG2C T cell subset, CD4+ or CD8+ T cells, or bulk PBMC T cells (not recorded which). These receptors were taken from a man aged 18 to 35 in good health.

The chain is built from TRBV7-8 and TRBJ1-4. The CDR3 loop spans 14 amino acids. Looked up from germline, CDR1 is SGHVS and CDR2 is FQNEAQ. This CDR3 reads CASSMPGLPEKLFF.

The J gene is TRBJ1-4, the V gene TRBV6-4; TCRdb picks TRBD1, but there is no DNA to check that call. Germline V CDR1 and CDR2: MRHNA, SNTAGT. This CDR3 comprises 13 residues. The CDR3 region is CASSGGAEEKLFF.

CDR3 sequence reads: CSARTGEYNEQFF. V and J are TRBV29-1 and TRBJ2-1; TCRdb designates TRBD1, a call that cannot be tested without DNA. CDR3 length equals 13 residues. From germline, CDR1 is SQVTM and CDR2 ANQGSEA.

CDR3 residues: CASSNRDSPSYEQYF. V gene TRBV12-3 or TRBV12-4 combines with J gene TRBJ2-7; TCRdb picks TRBD1, but there is no DNA to check that call. This CDR3 has 15 residues.

J is TRBJ2-1 and V is TRBV7-9; no DNA is available, so the TRBD1 call from TCRdb remains unchecked. The CDR3 has 12 residues. Germline CDR1 reads SEHNR; CDR2 reads FQNEAQ (reference sequence). This CDR3 reads CASTRNPDEQFF.

This sequence joins TRBV18 and TRBJ1-6; TCRdb reports TRBD1, a call that lacks DNA to check it against. This CDR3 contains 13 residues. Germline CDR1 is KGHSH and CDR2 is LQKENI. The CDR3 loop reads CASQDRGNSPLHF.

The V gene is TRBV6-1, the J gene TRBJ1-5. The germline V gene encodes CDR1 MNHNS and CDR2 SASEGT. The CDR3 is 14 amino acids. The CDR3 sequence is CASSEVSYNQPQHF.

The CDR3 spells CASSPAGLGTDTQYF. The rearrangement joins TRBV18 to TRBJ2-3. The CDR3 is 15 amino acids. The germline V gene has CDR1 KGHSH and CDR2 LQKENI.

The CDR3 here is CSASGEYNEQFF. The chain combines TRBV20-1 with TRBJ2-1; the D call from TCRdb, TRBD2, cannot be confirmed without DNA. Germline V CDR1 and CDR2: DFQATT, SNEGSKA (reference sequence). The CDR3 is made up of 12 amino acids.

This rearrangement joins TRBV20-1 to TRBJ1-4; as DNA is missing, the TRBD1 call by TCRdb cannot be tested. The germline gives CDR1 DFQATT, CDR2 SNEGSKA (reference sequence). This CDR3 is built from 16 residues. The CDR3 sequence: CSAREPNRETSEKLFF.

V usage is TRBV6-1 and J usage is TRBJ2-3; without DNA, the TCRdb call of TRBD1 cannot be checked. Germline CDR1 reads MNHNS; CDR2 reads SASEGT. This CDR3 is built from 16 residues. The CDR3 loop is CASSPTNDRAADTQYF.

V gene TRBV29-1 combines with J gene TRBJ2-1; the TRBD2 assignment by TCRdb is unverifiable without DNA. This CDR3 comprises 11 residues. Germline V gene data show CDR1 as SQVTM and CDR2 as ANQGSEA. This CDR3 is CAQAHINEQFF.

The V and J genes are TRBV6-1 and TRBJ2-2. Germline assignment: CDR1 MNHNS and CDR2 SASEGT. The CDR3 contains 14 residues. This CDR3 reads CASRSAFDTGELFF.

The chain links TRBV5-1 to TRBJ1-6. The germline gives CDR1 SGHRS, CDR2 YFSETQ. The CDR3 has 15 residues. The CDR3: CASSLGSDRNSPLHF.

This rearrangement joins TRBV12-3 or TRBV12-4 to TRBJ2-4; the TCRdb D gene call, TRBD2, has no DNA to confirm it. CDR3 size: 14 residues. CDR3: CASSPTSGKNIQYF.

The CDR3 reads CSAQTSGSQETQYF. The V call is TRBV20-1, the J call TRBJ2-5; with no DNA, the TCRdb D assignment of TRBD2 cannot be verified. CDR1 and CDR2 from the germline V gene are DFQATT and SNEGSKA (reference sequence). This CDR3 is built from 14 residues.